One and the same sample provided the 8 T cell receptor beta chains below, sequenced in a study of radiotherapy plus CTLA-4 blockade in lung cancer. Sequencing was performed with immunoSEQ multiplex PCR; in TCRdb, only in-frame clones are kept and a portion is missing. The sample yields 85,000 to 90,000 clones, 72% seen once. Sequenced here: peripheral blood, sampled from a patient treated with radiotherapy plus ipilimumab. The receptors were gathered from a human donor with non-small cell lung cancer that progressed on radiotherapy plus ipilimumab.

The chain employs TRBV29-1 and TRBJ2-1, with 13 bases matching TRBD2. The CDR3 is 14 residues long. The ends lost 4 bases at V and 8 bases at J; junction bases unmatched: 5. Germline values: CDR1 SQVTM, CDR2 ANQGSEA. DNA of the CDR3: TGCAGCGTTGGGACTAGCGGGAGATCCTATGAGCAGTTCTTC. Translating gives CSVGTSGRSYEQFF.

This clone was seen only a few times. The chain couples TRBV2 to TRBJ2-2, with D unresolved. V lost 0 bases and J lost 0, with 11 bases in between. Germline lookup yields CDR1 SNHLY and CDR2 FYNNEI. The CDR3 covers 17 residues. DNA for the CDR3: TGTGCCAGCAGTGAAGCGGTGGACCGAACGAACACCGGGGAGCTGTTTTTT. This gives the protein CASSEAVDRTNTGELFF.

The chain joins TRBV2 to TRBJ1-1; D is possibly TRBD1 (6 bases). The V end was cut by 1 base, the J end by 6 bases, with 12 bases between. Per the germline V gene, CDR1 is SNHLY and CDR2 is FYNNEI. The CDR3 is 14 residues long. Here the CDR3 DNA reads TGTGCCAGCAGTGAAGACAGGGAGGTTTCTGAAGCTTTCTTT. It translates to CASSEDREVSEAFF.

This chain uses TRBV5-1 with TRBJ1-4, with D perhaps TRBD1 (6 bases). Germline loops: CDR1 SGHRS, CDR2 YFSETQ. Between the trimmed V and J ends, which lost 0 bases and 7 bases, there was a span of 16 bases. This CDR3 has 16 amino acids. DNA for the CDR3: TGCGCCAGCAGCTTGGATGTGGGGCAGGGGAGTGAAAAACTGTTTTTT. As protein: CASSLDVGQGSEKLFF.

The V and J genes are TRBV9 and TRBJ2-1; D tentatively reads TRBD1 or TRBD2 (5 bases each). Germline assignment: CDR1 SGDLS and CDR2 YYNGEE. V was pared by 0 bases and J by 3 bases, with 16 bases between. The CDR3 is 17 amino acids. Here the CDR3 reads CASSVAKGTLGYNEQFF. The CDR3 region has the DNA TGTGCCAGCAGCGTAGCGAAGGGGACCCTGGGCTACAATGAGCAGTTCTTC.

This clone came up a few times. The rearrangement links TRBV30 to TRBJ1-3, with a possible D match to TRBD1 (5 bases). Germline V gene data show CDR1 as GTSNPN and CDR2 as SVGIG (reference sequence). The ends were cut back, 4 bases at V and 2 bases at J, with 12 bases in the middle. The length of the CDR3 is 14 residues. In DNA form, the CDR3 reads TGTGCCTGGATGCAGGGAAGTCCTGGAAACACCATATATTTT. This encodes CAWMQGSPGNTIYF.

The chain combines TRBV19 with TRBJ2-7; 7 bases agree with TRBD1. Per the germline V gene, CDR1 is LNHDA and CDR2 is SQIVND (reference sequence). The CDR3 is made up of 15 amino acids. V gave up 5 bases and J gave up 4 bases; unmatched junction bases: 11. The CDR3 spells CASSWDSQTLYEQYF. The CDR3 DNA follows: TGTGCCAGTAGTTGGGACAGCCAGACATTATACGAGCAGTACTTC.

This clone turned up a few times. The chain uses TRBV10-3 and TRBJ2-2; D is tentatively TRBD1 or TRBD2 (5 bases each). The CDR3 covers 15 residues. Trimming shortened V by 0 bases and J by 6 bases, and 11 bases separated the two germline ends. Germline lookup yields CDR1 ENHRY and CDR2 SYGVKD. The CDR3 DNA follows: TGTGCCATCAGTGAGTCGACTCGGGGCGCCGGGGAGCTGTTTTTT. Translation gives CAISESTRGAGELFF.